This note documents a single TCR beta chain sequence. While infection was still active, Seattle patients were enrolled and then followed longitudinally. Authors' methods: Cell counts per sample came from amplifying reference gene primers. Profiling relied on immunoSEQ multiplex PCR, and the TCRdb table lists in-frame clones only, not all of them. D and trimming come from the DNA, and the V and J calls and clone size come from that table. The sample holds roughly 68,000 clones, about 91% seen once. The data were obtained in a study of blood T cell repertoires in COVID-19. For the study at large: Whether acute or convalescent, the COVID-19 samples came from the United States, Italy and Spain. Nucleic acid was either cDNA or gDNA, and it came from T cells, B-cell-depleted T cells, or PBMCs.

The germline CDR1 and CDR2 sequences are GTSNPN and SVGIG (reference sequence). The V end lost 4 bases, the J end lost 1 base, and 16 bases lay between the germline ends. The length of the CDR3 is 15 residues. This chain links TRBV30 with TRBJ1-1; D is unclear. Sequencing was carried out using peripheral blood. The clonotype comes from a man aged 35-49 years with COVID-19, enrolled during active disease. This chain's CDR3 is CAWNVILDKNTEAFF. Here the CDR3 DNA reads TGTGCCTGGAACGTCATTTTAGACAAGAACACTGAAGCTTTCTTT. The full variable domain, its missing parts supplied by reference TRBV30 and TRBJ1-1, is SQTIHQWPATLVQPVGSPLSLECTVEGTSNPNLYWYRQAAGRGLQLLFYSVGIGQISSEVPQNLSASRPQDRQFILSSKKLLLSDSGFYLCAWNVILDKNTEAFFGQGTRLTVV.